These T cell receptor beta chains were read from a single sample in a study of cytomegalovirus exposure and HLA in healthy donors. TCRdb's copy holds only in-frame clones and misses some; the assay was immunoSEQ multiplex PCR. Found here are about 110,000 clones, about three quarters of them singletons; the top ten hold approximately 1.2%. Sequenced input: PBMCs. Receptors were obtained from a woman aged 25 to 45 in good health and CMV-seronegative. CDR3s include the opening cysteine and the closing phenylalanine or tryptophan. The order of the fields is V gene, clone size, J gene, D gene, CDR3 protein, CDR3 DNA. The D gene is left open where the match is weak. Rows may omit the clone size; those that give it use once, few, many or a size class.

TRBV28	-	TRBJ1-2	-	CASSTGLDGYTF	TGTGCCAGCTCTACGGGTTTGGATGGCTACACCTTC
TRBV4-1	-	TRBJ2-1	-	CASSQAGTTYNEQFF	TGCGCCAGCAGCCAGGCCGGGACAACCTACAATGAGCAGTTCTTC
TRBV7-9	-	TRBJ1-5	-	CASSPGGFGNQPQHF	TGTGCCAGCAGCCCCGGGGGGTTCGGGAATCAGCCCCAGCATTTT
TRBV19	few	TRBJ2-1	TRBD1	CASSRDRVRFF	TGTGCCAGTAGTCGGGACAGGGTAAGGTTCTTC
TRBV4-3	once	TRBJ2-7	-	CASSQDRRDSYEQYF	TGCGCCAGCAGCCAAGATCGGAGGGACAGCTACGAGCAGTACTTC
TRBV7-3	-	TRBJ2-1	-	CASSLGGKFNEQFF	TGTGCCAGCAGCTTAGGTGGCAAGTTCAATGAGCAGTTCTTC
TRBV7-9	-	TRBJ2-3	-	CASSLDVTSTDTQYF	TGTGCCAGCAGCTTAGACGTAACTAGCACAGATACGCAGTATTTT
TRBV5-3	-	TRBJ1-1	-	CARSSVRGVNTEAFF	TGTGCCAGAAGCTCAGTTCGGGGGGTGAACACTGAAGCTTTCTTT
TRBV4-2	-	TRBJ1-5	TRBD1	CASSGGQDSNQPQHF	TGTGCCAGCAGCGGCGGACAGGATAGCAATCAGCCCCAGCATTTT
TRBV4-1	few	TRBJ1-4	-	CASSQDRPRNEKLFF	TGCGCCAGCAGCCAAGATCGCCCGAGGAATGAAAAACTGTTTTTT
TRBV30	-	TRBJ1-1	-	CAWTAPPEAFF	TGTGCCTGGACCGCGCCACCTGAAGCTTTCTTT
TRBV4-3	-	TRBJ2-1	-	CASSQAVYNEQFF	TGCGCCAGCAGCCAAGCAGTCTACAATGAGCAGTTCTTC
TRBV6-5	-	TRBJ1-6	-	CASRKPGSYNSPLHF	TGTGCCAGCAGAAAGCCCGGCTCCTATAATTCACCCCTCCACTTT
TRBV2	-	TRBJ1-4	-	CASSGGGAGGEKLFF	TGTGCCAGCAGCGGGGGAGGGGCCGGCGGGGAAAAACTGTTTTTT
TRBV15	few	TRBJ2-5	TRBD2	CATSRDRLAGGQGTQYF	TGTGCCACCAGCAGAGATAGACTAGCGGGGGGGCAGGGGACCCAGTACTTC
TRBV29-1	-	TRBJ2-1	-	CSVEEQGRYNEQFF	TGCAGCGTTGAAGAACAGGGTCGCTACAATGAGCAGTTCTTC
TRBV27	-	TRBJ2-5	-	CATQSRVHFGETQYF	TGTGCCACCCAATCCCGGGTACACTTCGGGGAGACCCAGTACTTC
TRBV5-4	-	TRBJ1-2	TRBD1	CASSTGYGQGAHYGYTF	TGTGCCAGCAGCACCGGTTATGGACAGGGGGCTCACTATGGCTACACCTTC
TRBV4-1	-	TRBJ2-1	TRBD2	CASSLPTSLNEQFF	TGCGCCAGCAGCCTACCGACTAGCTTGAATGAGCAGTTCTTC
TRBV7-8	-	TRBJ1-6	-	CASSSSGGDNSPLHF	TGTGCCAGCAGCTCCTCAGGTGGTGATAATTCACCCCTCCACTTT
TRBV7-9	-	TRBJ1-1	-	CASSLVQGTNTEAFF	TGTGCCAGCAGCTTAGTACAGGGAACCAACACTGAAGCTTTCTTT
TRBV28	-	TRBJ2-4	-	CASSSTGLGKNIQYF	TGTGCCAGCAGCAGTACAGGGTTAGGCAAAAACATTCAGTACTTC
TRBV4-1	-	TRBJ2-7	TRBD2	CASSQGAAGAPYEQYF	TGCGCCAGCAGCCAAGGAGCAGCGGGAGCCCCCTACGAGCAGTACTTC
TRBV28	-	TRBJ1-5	-	CASSGGAGGNQPQHF	TGTGCCAGCAGTGGGGGGGCGGGGGGCAATCAGCCCCAGCATTTT
TRBV5-6	few	TRBJ1-1	-	CASSSPRGGDVSKPEAFF	TGTGCCAGCAGCTCCCCGAGGGGGGGGGATGTCTCTAAACCTGAAGCTTTCTTT
TRBV30	-	TRBJ1-5	TRBD1	CAWSEPPGQGPKSNQPQHF	TGTGCCTGGAGTGAACCGCCGGGACAGGGGCCGAAAAGCAATCAGCCCCAGCATTTT
TRBV28	-	TRBJ1-1	-	CASSLSGGARGTEAFF	TGTGCCAGCAGTTTAAGTGGGGGGGCCCGGGGCACTGAAGCTTTCTTT
TRBV9	-	TRBJ2-5	-	CASSVQPGSETQYF	TGTGCCAGCAGCGTACAACCGGGATCCGAGACCCAGTACTTC
TRBV5-1	-	TRBJ2-1	TRBD1	CASSQGQGRHNEQFF	TGCGCCAGCAGCCAGGGACAGGGGAGGCACAATGAGCAGTTCTTC
TRBV5-1	-	TRBJ1-1	-	CASSLRRGHRGAFF	TGCGCCAGCAGCTTGCGCCGGGGACATCGAGGAGCTTTCTTT
TRBV5-1	-	TRBJ1-6	-	CASSLRTVSPLHF	TGCGCCAGCAGCCTTCGGACAGTTTCACCCCTCCACTTT
TRBV4-2	-	TRBJ2-7	-	CASSQVTFDEQYF	TGTGCCAGCAGCCAAGTAACTTTCGACGAGCAGTACTTC
TRBV30	-	TRBJ2-7	TRBD1	CAWSVGTGKSSEQYF	TGTGCCTGGAGTGTGGGGACAGGGAAGTCCAGCGAGCAGTACTTC
TRBV11-2	-	TRBJ1-4	TRBD1	CASSLFPQGETNEKLFF	TGTGCCAGCAGCTTATTCCCCCAGGGGGAGACTAATGAAAAACTGTTTTTT
TRBV6-5	-	TRBJ1-2	-	CASSEATVNYGYTF	TGTGCCAGCAGTGAGGCGACAGTTAACTATGGCTACACCTTC
TRBV10-3	-	TRBJ1-2	TRBD1	CAITETGDDYGYTF	TGTGCCATCACCGAGACAGGGGACGACTATGGCTACACCTTC
TRBV30	-	TRBJ2-7	-	CAWDYLLGEQYF	TGTGCCTGGGACTACCTTCTAGGGGAGCAGTACTTC
TRBV12-5	-	TRBJ1-5	TRBD1	CASAYTGTGADQPQHF	TGTGCTAGTGCCTATACCGGGACAGGGGCTGATCAGCCCCAGCATTTT
TRBV7-9	-	TRBJ1-1	TRBD1	CASSRKQGTTEAFF	TGTGCCAGTTCACGCAAACAGGGGACCACTGAAGCTTTCTTT
TRBV9	-	TRBJ1-2	-	CASSPTGVNYGYTF	TGTGCCAGCAGCCCGACAGGAGTTAACTATGGCTACACCTTC
TRBV5-8	-	TRBJ2-7	-	CASSLITLTVYEQYF	TGTGCCAGCAGCTTGATAACTCTAACCGTTTACGAGCAGTACTTC
TRBV5-4	-	TRBJ1-2	TRBD1	CASSLTGTGVGYTF	TGTGCCAGCAGCTTGACCGGGACAGGGGTCGGCTACACCTTC
TRBV28	-	TRBJ2-5	-	CASSLRSGEETQYF	TGTGCCAGCAGTTTAAGGTCAGGGGAAGAGACCCAGTACTTC
TRBV10-1	-	TRBJ2-7	-	CASCLGAGASQFYEQYF	TGCGCCAGCTGCCTGGGGGCGGGGGCAAGTCAATTCTACGAGCAGTACTTC
TRBV7-9	-	TRBJ2-2	-	CASSYFYRDPGGELFF	TGTGCCAGCAGCTATTTTTACAGGGACCCCGGCGGGGAGCTGTTTTTT
TRBV25-1	-	TRBJ1-2	TRBD1	CASSSGTGGLSGYTF	TGTGCCAGCAGTTCCGGGACAGGGGGCCTGTCTGGCTACACCTTC
TRBV10-3	few	TRBJ2-7	TRBD2	CAISAIERGLSYEQYF	TGTGCCATCAGTGCCATTGAGCGGGGGTTATCCTACGAGCAGTACTTC
TRBV29-1	-	TRBJ1-1	-	CSVVGAWEEAFF	TGCAGCGTTGTGGGGGCTTGGGAAGAAGCTTTCTTT